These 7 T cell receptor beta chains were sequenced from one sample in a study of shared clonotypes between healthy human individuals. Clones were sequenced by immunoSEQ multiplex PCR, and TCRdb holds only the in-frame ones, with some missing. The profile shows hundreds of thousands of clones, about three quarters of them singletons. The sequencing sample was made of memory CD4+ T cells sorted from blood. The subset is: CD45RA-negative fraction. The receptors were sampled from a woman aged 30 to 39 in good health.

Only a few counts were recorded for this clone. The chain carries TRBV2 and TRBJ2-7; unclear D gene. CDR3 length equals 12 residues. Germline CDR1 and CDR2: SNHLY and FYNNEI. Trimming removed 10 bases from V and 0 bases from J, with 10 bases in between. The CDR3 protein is CATGPLSYEQYF. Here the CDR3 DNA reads TGTGCCACCGGGCCCCTCTCCTACGAGCAGTACTTC.

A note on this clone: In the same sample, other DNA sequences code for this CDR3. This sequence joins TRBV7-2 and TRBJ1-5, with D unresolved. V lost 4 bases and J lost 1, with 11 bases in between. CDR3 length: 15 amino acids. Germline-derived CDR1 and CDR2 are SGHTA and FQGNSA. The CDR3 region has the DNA TGTGCCAGCAGCTCGGACTCCCTGAGCAATCAGCCCCAGCATTTT. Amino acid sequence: CASSSDSLSNQPQHF.

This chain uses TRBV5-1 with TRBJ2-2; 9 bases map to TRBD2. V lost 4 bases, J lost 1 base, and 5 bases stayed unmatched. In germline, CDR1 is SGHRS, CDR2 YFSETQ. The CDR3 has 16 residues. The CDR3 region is CASSGAGGVNTGELFF. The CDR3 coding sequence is TGCGCCAGCAGCGGAGCGGGAGGTGTGAACACCGGGGAGCTGTTTTTT.

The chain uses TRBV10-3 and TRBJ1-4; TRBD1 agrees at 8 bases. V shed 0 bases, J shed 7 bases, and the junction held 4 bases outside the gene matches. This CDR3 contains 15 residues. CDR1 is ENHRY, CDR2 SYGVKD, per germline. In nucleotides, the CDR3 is TGTGCCATCAGTGAGTCGTCAGGGGGCCTTGAAAAACTGTTTTTT. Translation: CAISESSGGLEKLFF.

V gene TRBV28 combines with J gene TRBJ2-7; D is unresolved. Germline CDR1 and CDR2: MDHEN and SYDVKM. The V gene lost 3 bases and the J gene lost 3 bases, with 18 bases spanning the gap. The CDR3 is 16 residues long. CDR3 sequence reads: CASSFPQIGVSYEQYF. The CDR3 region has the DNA TGTGCCAGCAGTTTCCCCCAGATTGGAGTAAGCTACGAGCAGTACTTC.

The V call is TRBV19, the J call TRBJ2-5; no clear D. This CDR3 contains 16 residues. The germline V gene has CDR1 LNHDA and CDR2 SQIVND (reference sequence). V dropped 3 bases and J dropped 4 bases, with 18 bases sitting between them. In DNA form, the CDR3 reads TGTGCCAGTAGTATTGGGCGCCGACTGCCTGGAGAGACCCAGTACTTC. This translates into CASSIGRRLPGETQYF.

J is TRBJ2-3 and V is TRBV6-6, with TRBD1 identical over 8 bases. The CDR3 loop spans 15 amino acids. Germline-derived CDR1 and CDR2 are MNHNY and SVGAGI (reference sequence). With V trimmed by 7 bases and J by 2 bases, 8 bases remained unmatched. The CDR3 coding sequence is TGTGCCAGCACCTGGCAGGGGGCAATCACAGATACGCAGTATTTT. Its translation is CASTWQGAITDTQYF.